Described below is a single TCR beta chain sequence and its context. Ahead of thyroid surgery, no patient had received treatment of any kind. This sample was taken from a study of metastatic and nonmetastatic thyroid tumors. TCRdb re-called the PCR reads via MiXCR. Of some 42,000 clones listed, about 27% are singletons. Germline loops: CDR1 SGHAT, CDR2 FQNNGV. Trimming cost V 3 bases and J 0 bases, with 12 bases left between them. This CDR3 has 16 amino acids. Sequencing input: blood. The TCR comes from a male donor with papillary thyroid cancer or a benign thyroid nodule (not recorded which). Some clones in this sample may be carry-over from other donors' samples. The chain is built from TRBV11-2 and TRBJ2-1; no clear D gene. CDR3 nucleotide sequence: TGTGCCAGCAGCTTTCAGCCACCGAGCTCCTACAATGAGCAGTTCTTC. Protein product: CASSFQPPSSYNEQFF. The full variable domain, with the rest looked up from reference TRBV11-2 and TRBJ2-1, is EAGVAQSPRYKIIEKRQSVAFWCNPISGHATLYWYQQILGQGPKLLIQFQNNGVVDDSQLPKDRFSAERLKGVDSTLKIQPAKLEDSAVYLCASSFQPPSSYNEQFFGPGTRLTVL.